This TCR beta chain was identified in a study of control samples from healthy donors and cancer patients. The CDR3 has 14 amino acids. In germline, CDR1 is SGHTA, CDR2 FQGNSA. The J segment lost 2 bases and the V segment lost 4 bases, leaving 4 bases of the junction unmatched. Clones were read by immunoSEQ multiplex PCR, and TCRdb kept only the in-frame ones, dropping some. The sample holds some 34,000 clones, approximately 93% seen once. Sequencing used PBMCs. This clonotype originated in a man aged 40-55 years with colorectal cancer. The chain uses TRBV7-2 and TRBJ1-2; 7 positions agree with TRBD1. The CDR3 sequence: CASSSRQGNYGYTF. The CDR3 DNA reads TGTGCCAGCAGCTCCCGACAGGGAAACTATGGCTACACCTTC.